Listed below are T cell receptor beta chains from one sample, sequenced in a study of patients and donors after allogeneic stem cell transplantation. TCRdb itself ran the RT-PCR reads through MiXCR, one entry per CDR3 protein. The data contain about a million distinct CDR3 sequences, roughly 18% of them seen just once; the ten biggest clones take up 5.5% to 6.5%. Input material: blood, either unsorted or a sorted T cell fraction (not recorded which). The receptors were sampled from a human donor who was either an allogeneic HSCT recipient or a stem cell or donor lymphocyte infusion donor (not recorded which). It is not recorded whose cells these are; they may come from a transplant donor. Both conserved end residues are part of each CDR3. A D gene is named only where the DNA matches it firmly. Expanded clones get a size class; other rows say once, few or many, or leave the size out.

V: TRBV7-8; size: many; D: TRBD1; J: TRBJ2-7; DNA: TGTGCCAGCAGCTTAGGGACAGGGGGTTCCTACGAGCAGTACTTC; CDR3: CASSLGTGGSYEQYF
V: TRBV7-9; size: .; D: .; J: TRBJ2-7; DNA: TGTGCCAGCAGCTTCGGGGAACGATGGGGCCACTCCTACGAGCAGTACTTC; CDR3: CASSFGERWGHSYEQYF
V: TRBV7-6; size: .; D: .; J: TRBJ2-7; DNA: TGTGCCAGCAGCTTCCAGGACGGAAGACCCCTCTACGAGCAGTACTTC; CDR3: CASSFQDGRPLYEQYF
V: TRBV7-2; size: .; D: .; J: TRBJ1-2; DNA: TGTGCCAGCAGCTTTGCCCCCGGGGGGGCCAACTATGGCTACACCTTC; CDR3: CASSFAPGGANYGYTF
V: TRBV5-1; size: .; D: .; J: TRBJ2-4; DNA: TGCGCCAGCAGCTTGACAGGGAGCGCAAACATTCAGTACTTC; CDR3: CASSLTGSANIQYF
V: TRBV20-1; size: few; D: .; J: TRBJ2-3; DNA: TGCAGTGCTAGAGATAGAGGAGGGGGGAGTATCACAGATACGCAGTATTTT; CDR3: CSARDRGGGSITDTQYF
V: TRBV7-2; size: .; D: .; J: TRBJ2-3; DNA: TGTGCCAGCAGCTTAGCTGCTAGTTTCACAGATACGCAGTATTTT; CDR3: CASSLAASFTDTQYF
V: TRBV7-9; size: .; D: TRBD1; J: TRBJ2-4; DNA: TGTGCCAGCAGCCCGCCTTGGACAGGACAAAAAATTCAGTACTTC; CDR3: CASSPPWTGQKIQYF
V: TRBV10-3; size: .; D: TRBD1; J: TRBJ1-1; DNA: TGTGCCCGACTCCGGGACAGGGTAGGTGGAAGGACTGAAGCTTTCTTT; CDR3: CARLRDRVGGRTEAFF
V: TRBV27; size: once; D: TRBD2; J: TRBJ2-7; DNA: TGTGCCAGCAGTTTCATCACTAGCGGGAGGGCCTACGAGCAGTACTTC; CDR3: CASSFITSGRAYEQYF
V: TRBV12-3/TRBV12-4; size: few; D: .; J: TRBJ1-5; DNA: TGTGCCAGCAGTTGGGTGGCAGGGGAGCGGCCCCAGCATTTT; CDR3: CASSWVAGERPQHF
V: TRBV5-6; size: few; D: TRBD1; J: TRBJ2-7; DNA: TGTGCCAGCAGACAGGGGTTTGGTTCCTACGAGCAGTACTTC; CDR3: CASRQGFGSYEQYF
V: TRBV20-1; size: .; D: TRBD2; J: TRBJ2-1; DNA: TGCAGTGCTAGCCGAGCGGGGGGTTACAATGAGCAGTTCTTC; CDR3: CSASRAGGYNEQFF
V: TRBV2; size: .; D: .; J: TRBJ2-1; DNA: TGTGCCAGCAGCCGCCGACAGAATTCTAGGGATGAGCAGTTCTTC; CDR3: CASSRRQNSRDEQFF
V: TRBV6-6; size: few; D: TRBD1; J: TRBJ1-2; DNA: TGTGCCAGCAGGGACAGGGGGGACTACACCTTC; CDR3: CASRDRGDYTF
V: TRBV20-1; size: .; D: TRBD2; J: TRBJ2-1; DNA: TGCAGTGCCCTCGGGATGGGTAGCGGGAGAGTATACAATGAGCAGTTCTTC; CDR3: CSALGMGSGRVYNEQFF
V: TRBV5-1; size: .; D: .; J: TRBJ2-3; DNA: TGCGCCAGCAGCTCCACGGACCCTCCTCCCGCAGATACGCAGTATTTT; CDR3: CASSSTDPPPADTQYF
V: TRBV5-1; size: .; D: TRBD1; J: TRBJ2-1; DNA: TGCGCCAGCAGCTTGGGTGACAGGGGAATAGAGACCCAGTTCTTC; CDR3: CASSLGDRGIETQFF
V: TRBV15; size: few; D: TRBD1; J: TRBJ2-1; DNA: TGTGCCACCAGCAGAGTCTTACCGGGACAGGTATTTGAGCAGTTCTTC; CDR3: CATSRVLPGQVFEQFF
V: TRBV5-1; size: few; D: TRBD1; J: TRBJ2-7; DNA: TGCGCCAGCAGCGGGACAGGGATCCTATACGAGCAGTACTTC; CDR3: CASSGTGILYEQYF
V: TRBV20-1; size: .; D: TRBD1; J: TRBJ2-1; DNA: TGCAGTGCTAGAGGGCAGGGGGAGAATGAGCAGTTCTTC; CDR3: CSARGQGENEQFF
V: TRBV20-1; size: few; D: .; J: TRBJ1-1; DNA: TGCAGTGCTAGTGGAAGAAGCATGAACACTGAAGCTTTCTTT; CDR3: CSASGRSMNTEAFF
V: TRBV12-3/TRBV12-4; size: few; D: TRBD2; J: TRBJ2-1; DNA: TGTGCCAGCAGTTCCGCTCTAGCGGGAAATTACAATGAGCAGTTCTTC; CDR3: CASSSALAGNYNEQFF
V: TRBV4-1; size: few; D: .; J: TRBJ1-6; DNA: TGCGCCAGCAGCCAGGGGTTGGCAGGGAGTAATTCACCCCTCCACTTT; CDR3: CASSQGLAGSNSPLHF
V: TRBV7-9; size: few; D: .; J: TRBJ1-2; DNA: TGTGCCAGCAGCTACGACAGGATCTCCGGCTACACCTTC; CDR3: CASSYDRISGYTF
V: TRBV5-1; size: .; D: .; J: TRBJ2-7; DNA: TGCGCCAGCAGCTTGGGGGCGGGGCAGACCTACGAGCAGTACTTC; CDR3: CASSLGAGQTYEQYF
V: TRBV4-1; size: few; D: .; J: TRBJ2-7; DNA: TGCGCCAGCAGCCAACCTAAGACAGGTCCCTCCTACGAGCAGTACTTC; CDR3: CASSQPKTGPSYEQYF
V: TRBV9; size: few; D: .; J: TRBJ2-5; DNA: TGTGCCAGCAGCGTAGTAGGAGGCACCCAGTACTTC; CDR3: CASSVVGGTQYF
V: TRBV7-3; size: .; D: .; J: TRBJ2-3; DNA: TGTGCCAGCAGCCGAACTAGCCTAACAGATACGCAGTATTTT; CDR3: CASSRTSLTDTQYF
V: TRBV9; size: .; D: .; J: TRBJ1-1; DNA: TGTGCCAGCAGCGTCGGTCCGGGGGGCGCAGGAGCTTTCTTT; CDR3: CASSVGPGGAGAFF
V: TRBV20-1; size: few; D: .; J: TRBJ1-2; DNA: TGCAGCGCCCGGACGGTCGGAGGGGCCTATGGCTACACCTTC; CDR3: CSARTVGGAYGYTF
V: TRBV11-1; size: few; D: TRBD2; J: TRBJ2-3; DNA: TGTGCCAGCAGCTATGAGCGGGGGAGCACAGATACGCAGTATTTT; CDR3: CASSYERGSTDTQYF
V: TRBV30; size: few; D: .; J: TRBJ1-6; DNA: TGTGCCTGGAGTGGCAGGGAGCAATCACCCCTCCACTTT; CDR3: CAWSGREQSPLHF
V: TRBV6-1; size: .; D: TRBD2; J: TRBJ2-3; DNA: TGTGCCAGCAGTGAAGGACTAGCGGGAGAGGGGGATACGCAGTATTTT; CDR3: CASSEGLAGEGDTQYF
V: TRBV29-1; size: many; D: .; J: TRBJ2-3; DNA: TGCAGCGTTCGTCGAGGGGGGACAGATACGCAGTATTTT; CDR3: CSVRRGGTDTQYF
V: TRBV20-1; size: many; D: .; J: TRBJ2-3; DNA: TGCAGTGCTAGACCCCGGACCGCGCTCCCAGATACGCAGTATTTT; CDR3: CSARPRTALPDTQYF
V: TRBV21-1; size: many; D: .; J: TRBJ2-7; DNA: TGTGCCAGCTCTGAGTCCTACGAGCAGTACTTC; CDR3: CASSESYEQYF
V: TRBV4-2; size: .; D: .; J: TRBJ1-1; DNA: TGTGCCAGCAGCCAAGGGTTACCGGCCATGAACACTGAAGCTTTCTTT; CDR3: CASSQGLPAMNTEAFF
V: TRBV3-1; size: few; D: .; J: TRBJ2-5; DNA: TGTGCCAGCAGCCAAGATAGAAAGTCGTACCGAGAGACCCAGTACTTC; CDR3: CASSQDRKSYRETQYF
V: TRBV29-1; size: many; D: TRBD2; J: TRBJ2-3; DNA: TGCAGCGCCGTAGCGGGATTTAGCACAGATACGCAGTATTTT; CDR3: CSAVAGFSTDTQYF
V: TRBV5-1; size: few; D: .; J: TRBJ2-7; DNA: TGCGCCAGCAGCCCTCCGGACAGACACTACGAGCAGTACTTC; CDR3: CASSPPDRHYEQYF
V: TRBV15; size: few; D: .; J: TRBJ2-7; DNA: TGTGCCACCAGCAGAGATATGACAGTGAGCGGCGAGCAGTACTTC; CDR3: CATSRDMTVSGEQYF
V: TRBV12-3/TRBV12-4; size: .; D: .; J: TRBJ1-3; DNA: TGTGCCAGCAGTTTTTGGGTAGGAATCAACTCTGGAAACACCATATATTTT; CDR3: CASSFWVGINSGNTIYF
V: TRBV7-2; size: .; D: .; J: TRBJ1-4; DNA: TGTGCCAGCAGCAGGGGACGGCCTAATGAAAAACTGTTTTTT; CDR3: CASSRGRPNEKLFF
V: TRBV10-3; size: .; D: .; J: TRBJ2-2; DNA: TGTGCCATCCGTCGGGACACGGGGAACACCGGGGAGCTGTTTTTT; CDR3: CAIRRDTGNTGELFF
V: TRBV12-3/TRBV12-4; size: many; D: .; J: TRBJ1-5; DNA: TGTGCCAGCAGTAGAGGCAATCAGCCCCAGCATTTT; CDR3: CASSRGNQPQHF
V: TRBV20-1; size: .; D: .; J: TRBJ1-5; DNA: TGCAGTGCTAGAGTCAGGAGCTTTGCGGGCAATCAGCCCCAGCATTTT; CDR3: CSARVRSFAGNQPQHF
V: TRBV5-6; size: few; D: .; J: TRBJ1-1; DNA: TGTGCCACCCGGAGAGCAGGGCAGAGTCTTGAAGCTTTCTTT; CDR3: CATRRAGQSLEAFF
V: TRBV10-3; size: many; D: TRBD1; J: TRBJ2-3; DNA: TGTGCCATCAACCCTACGGGGACAGCCGCAGATACGCAGTATTTT; CDR3: CAINPTGTAADTQYF